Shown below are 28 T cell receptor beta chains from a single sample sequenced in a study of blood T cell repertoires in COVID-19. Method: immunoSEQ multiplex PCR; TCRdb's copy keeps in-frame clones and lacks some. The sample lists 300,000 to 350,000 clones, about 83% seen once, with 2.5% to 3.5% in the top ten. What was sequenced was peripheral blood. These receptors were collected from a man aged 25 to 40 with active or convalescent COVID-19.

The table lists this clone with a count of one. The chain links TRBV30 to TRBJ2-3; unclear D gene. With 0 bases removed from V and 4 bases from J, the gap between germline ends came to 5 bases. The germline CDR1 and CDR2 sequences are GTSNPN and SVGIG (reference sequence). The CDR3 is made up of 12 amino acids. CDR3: CAWSVGADTQYF. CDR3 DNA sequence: TGTGCCTGGAGTGTTGGAGCAGATACGCAGTATTTT.

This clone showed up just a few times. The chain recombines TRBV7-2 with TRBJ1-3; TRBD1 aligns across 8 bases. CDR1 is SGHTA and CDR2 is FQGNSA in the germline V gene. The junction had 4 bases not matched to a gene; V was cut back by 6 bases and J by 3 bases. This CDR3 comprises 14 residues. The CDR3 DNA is TGTGCCAGCAGACTACAGGGGGATGGAAACACCATATATTTT. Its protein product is CASRLQGDGNTIYF.

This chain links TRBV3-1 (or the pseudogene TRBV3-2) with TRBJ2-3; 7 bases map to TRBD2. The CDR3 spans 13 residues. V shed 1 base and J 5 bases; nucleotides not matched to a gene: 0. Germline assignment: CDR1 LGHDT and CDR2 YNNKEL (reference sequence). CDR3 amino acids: CASSQGGGDTQYF. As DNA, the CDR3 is TGTGCCAGCAGCCAAGGGGGGGGAGATACGCAGTATTTT.

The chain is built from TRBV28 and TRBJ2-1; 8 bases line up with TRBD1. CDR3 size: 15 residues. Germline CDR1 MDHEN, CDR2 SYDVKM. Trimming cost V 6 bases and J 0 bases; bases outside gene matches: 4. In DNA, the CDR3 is TGTGCCAGCAGCGACAGGGGTGGCTCCTACAATGAGCAGTTCTTC. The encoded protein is CASSDRGGSYNEQFF.

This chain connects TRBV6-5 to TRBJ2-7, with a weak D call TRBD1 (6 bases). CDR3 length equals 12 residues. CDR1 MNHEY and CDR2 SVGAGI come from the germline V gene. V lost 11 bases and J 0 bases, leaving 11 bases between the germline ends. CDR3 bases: TGTGCCGCCCGGGACAACTCCTACGAGCAGTACTTC. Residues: CAARDNSYEQYF.

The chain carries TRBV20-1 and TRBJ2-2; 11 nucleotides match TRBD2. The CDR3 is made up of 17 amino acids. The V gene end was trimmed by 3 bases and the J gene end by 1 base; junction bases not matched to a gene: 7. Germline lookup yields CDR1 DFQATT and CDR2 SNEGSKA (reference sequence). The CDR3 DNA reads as TGCAGTGCTAGTTTACTAGCGGGGGACCTGAACACCGGGGAGCTGTTTTTT. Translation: CSASLLAGDLNTGELFF.

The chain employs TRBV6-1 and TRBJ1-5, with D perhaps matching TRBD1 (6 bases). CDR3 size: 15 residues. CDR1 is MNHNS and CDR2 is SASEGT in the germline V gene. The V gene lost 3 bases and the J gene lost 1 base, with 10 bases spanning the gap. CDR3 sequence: CASSEVGQSNQPQHF. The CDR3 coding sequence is TGTGCCAGCAGTGAGGTTGGACAGAGCAATCAGCCCCAGCATTTT.

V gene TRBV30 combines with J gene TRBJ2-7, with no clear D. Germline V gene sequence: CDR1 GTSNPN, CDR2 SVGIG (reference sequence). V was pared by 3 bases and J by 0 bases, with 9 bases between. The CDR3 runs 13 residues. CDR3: CAWSLTGSYEQYF. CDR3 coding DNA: TGTGCCTGGAGCTTAACTGGCTCCTACGAGCAGTACTTC.

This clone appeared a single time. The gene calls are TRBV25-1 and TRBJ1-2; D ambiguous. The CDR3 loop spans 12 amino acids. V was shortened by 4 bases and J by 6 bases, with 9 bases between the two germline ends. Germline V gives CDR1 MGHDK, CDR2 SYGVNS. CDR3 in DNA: TGTGCCAGCAGTGGGGAGGGCGATGGCTACACCTTC. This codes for CASSGEGDGYTF.

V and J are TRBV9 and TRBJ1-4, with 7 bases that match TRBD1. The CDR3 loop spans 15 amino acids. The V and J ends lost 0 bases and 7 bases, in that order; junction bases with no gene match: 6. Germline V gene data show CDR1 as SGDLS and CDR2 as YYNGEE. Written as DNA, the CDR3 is TGTGCCAGCAGCGTAGGGGTAGGGGGCAGTGAAAAACTGTTTTTT. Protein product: CASSVGVGGSEKLFF.

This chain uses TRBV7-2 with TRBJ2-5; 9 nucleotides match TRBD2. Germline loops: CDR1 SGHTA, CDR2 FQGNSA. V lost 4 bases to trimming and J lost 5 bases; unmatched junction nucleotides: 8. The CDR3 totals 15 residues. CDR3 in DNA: TGTGCCAGCAGCTCCCAGCGGGGGGCCGGGGAGACCCAGTACTTC. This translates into CASSSQRGAGETQYF.

This CDR3 reads CASSENSAVYGYTF. The CDR3 DNA sequence: TGTGCCAGCAGTGAGAATTCAGCGGTGTATGGCTACACCTTC. J is TRBJ1-2 and V is TRBV6-4; D remains unclear. The CDR3 extends over 14 amino acids. The ends were cut back, 3 bases at V and 5 bases at J, with 13 bases in the middle. From germline, CDR1 is MRHNA and CDR2 SNTAGT.

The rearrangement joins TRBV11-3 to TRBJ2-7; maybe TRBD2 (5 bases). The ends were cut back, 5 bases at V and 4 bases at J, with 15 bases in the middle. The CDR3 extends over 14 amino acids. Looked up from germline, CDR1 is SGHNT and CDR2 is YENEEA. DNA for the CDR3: TGTGCCAGCAGCGGTCCCGGGGTGAGGTACGAGCAGTACTTC. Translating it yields CASSGPGVRYEQYF.

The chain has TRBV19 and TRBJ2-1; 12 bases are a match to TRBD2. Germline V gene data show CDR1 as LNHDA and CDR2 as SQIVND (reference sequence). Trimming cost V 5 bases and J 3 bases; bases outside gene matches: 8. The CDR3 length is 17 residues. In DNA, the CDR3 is TGTGCCAGTAGTCCTCCCCCGGGACTAGCGGGCTACAATGAGCAGTTCTTC. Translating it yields CASSPPPGLAGYNEQFF.

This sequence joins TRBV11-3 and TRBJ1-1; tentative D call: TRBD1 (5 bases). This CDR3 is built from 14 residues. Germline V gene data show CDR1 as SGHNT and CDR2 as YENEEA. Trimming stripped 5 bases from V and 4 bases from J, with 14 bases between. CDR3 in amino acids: CASSQGQGGTEAFF. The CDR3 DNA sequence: TGTGCCAGCAGCCAAGGTCAGGGTGGCACTGAAGCTTTCTTT.

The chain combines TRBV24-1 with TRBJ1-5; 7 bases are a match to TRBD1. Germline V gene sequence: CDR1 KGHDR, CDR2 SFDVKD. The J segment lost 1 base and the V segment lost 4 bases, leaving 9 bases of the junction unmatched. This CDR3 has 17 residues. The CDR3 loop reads CATSDPLEGASNQPQHF. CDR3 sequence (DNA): TGTGCCACCAGTGACCCGTTGGAGGGGGCGAGCAATCAGCCCCAGCATTTT.

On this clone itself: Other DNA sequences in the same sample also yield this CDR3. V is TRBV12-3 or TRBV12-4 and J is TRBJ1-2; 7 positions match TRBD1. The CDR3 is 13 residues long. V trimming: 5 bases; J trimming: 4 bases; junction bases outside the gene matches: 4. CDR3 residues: CASSLRQGYGYTF. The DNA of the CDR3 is TGTGCCAGCAGTCTCCGACAGGGCTATGGCTACACCTTC.

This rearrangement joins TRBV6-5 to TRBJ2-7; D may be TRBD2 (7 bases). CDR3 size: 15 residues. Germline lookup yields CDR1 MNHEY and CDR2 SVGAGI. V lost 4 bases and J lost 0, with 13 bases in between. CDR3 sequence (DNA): TGTGCCAGCAGTTCCTTAGGGGGGGGCTCCTACGAGCAGTACTTC. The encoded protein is CASSSLGGGSYEQYF.

The CDR3 DNA reads TGTGCCAGCAGCTTAGCTTTGGGAGATGGACTAGTCTCCGGCGAGCAGTACTTC. As protein: CASSLALGDGLVSGEQYF. The chain couples TRBV7-8 to TRBJ2-7; 7 nucleotides line up with TRBD2. This CDR3 spans 18 amino acids. Trimming removed 0 bases from V and 6 bases from J; junction bases left unmatched: 17. The germline CDR1 and CDR2 sequences are SGHVS and FQNEAQ. The full variable domain, completed using reference TRBV7-8 and TRBJ2-7, is GAGVSQSPRYKVAKRGQDVALRCDPISGHVSLFWYQQALGQGPEFLTYFQNEAQLDKSGLPSDRFFAERPEGSVSTLKIQRTQQEDSAVYLCASSLALGDGLVSGEQYFGPGTRLTVT.

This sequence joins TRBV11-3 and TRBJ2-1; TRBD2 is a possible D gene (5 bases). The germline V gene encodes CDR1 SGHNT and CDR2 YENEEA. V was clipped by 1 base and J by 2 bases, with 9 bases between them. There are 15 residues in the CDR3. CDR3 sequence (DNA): TGTGCCAGCAGCTTAGGAGGGCAGGCCTACAATGAGCAGTTCTTC. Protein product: CASSLGGQAYNEQFF. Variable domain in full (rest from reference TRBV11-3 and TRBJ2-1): EAGVVQSPRYKIIEKKQPVAFWCNPISGHNTLYWYLQNLGQGPELLIRYENEEAVDDSQLPKDRFSAERLKGVDSTLKIQPAELGDSAVYLCASSLGGQAYNEQFFGPGTRLTVL.

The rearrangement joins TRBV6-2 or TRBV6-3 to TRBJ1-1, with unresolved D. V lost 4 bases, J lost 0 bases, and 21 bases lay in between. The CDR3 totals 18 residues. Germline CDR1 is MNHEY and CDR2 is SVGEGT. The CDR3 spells CASSWIRKLGFLNTEAFF. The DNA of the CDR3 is TGTGCCAGCAGTTGGATTCGTAAGCTCGGGTTTTTGAACACTGAAGCTTTCTTT.

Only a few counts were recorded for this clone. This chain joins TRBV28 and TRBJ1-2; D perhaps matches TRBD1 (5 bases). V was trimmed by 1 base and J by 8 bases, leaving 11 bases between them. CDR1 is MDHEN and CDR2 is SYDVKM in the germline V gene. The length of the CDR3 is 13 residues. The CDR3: CASSLYAGNGYTF. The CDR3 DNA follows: TGTGCCAGCAGTTTATATGCAGGGAACGGCTACACCTTC.

Here the CDR3 DNA reads TGTGCCAGCAGCCCCGGGACTAGCGGGGGGATATATGAGCAGTTCTTC. It translates to CASSPGTSGGIYEQFF. The chain employs TRBV11-3 and TRBJ2-1; TRBD2 matches 15 bases. With 5 bases clipped from V and 8 bases from J, the junction kept 7 bases outside the gene matches. This CDR3 spans 16 amino acids. Germline CDR1 reads SGHNT; CDR2 reads YENEEA.

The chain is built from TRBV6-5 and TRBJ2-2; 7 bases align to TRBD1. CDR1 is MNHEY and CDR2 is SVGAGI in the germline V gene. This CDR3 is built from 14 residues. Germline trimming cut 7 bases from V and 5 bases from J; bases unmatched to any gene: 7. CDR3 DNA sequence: TGTGCCAGCACCCCGACAGGGTCAACCGGGGAGCTGTTTTTT. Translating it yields CASTPTGSTGELFF.

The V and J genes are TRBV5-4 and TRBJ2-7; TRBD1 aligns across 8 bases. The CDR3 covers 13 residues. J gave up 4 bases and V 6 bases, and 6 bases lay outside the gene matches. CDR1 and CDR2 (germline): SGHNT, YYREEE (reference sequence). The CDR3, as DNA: TGTGCCAGCAAGGACAGGGTTGGGTACGAGCAGTACTTC. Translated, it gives CASKDRVGYEQYF.

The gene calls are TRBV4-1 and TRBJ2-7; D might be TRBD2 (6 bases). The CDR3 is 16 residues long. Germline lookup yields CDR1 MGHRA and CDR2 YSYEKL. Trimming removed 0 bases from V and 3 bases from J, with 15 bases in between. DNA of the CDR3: TGCGCCAGCAGCCAAGAAGGGGCTAGCGCCTTCTACGAGCAGTACTTC. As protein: CASSQEGASAFYEQYF.

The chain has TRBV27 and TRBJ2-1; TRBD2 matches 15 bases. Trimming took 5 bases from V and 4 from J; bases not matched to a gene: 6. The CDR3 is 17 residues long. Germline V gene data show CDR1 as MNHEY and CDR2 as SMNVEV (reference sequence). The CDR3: CASSLWTSGGAYNEQFF. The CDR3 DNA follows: TGTGCCAGCAGTCTCTGGACTAGCGGGGGGGCTTACAATGAGCAGTTCTTC.

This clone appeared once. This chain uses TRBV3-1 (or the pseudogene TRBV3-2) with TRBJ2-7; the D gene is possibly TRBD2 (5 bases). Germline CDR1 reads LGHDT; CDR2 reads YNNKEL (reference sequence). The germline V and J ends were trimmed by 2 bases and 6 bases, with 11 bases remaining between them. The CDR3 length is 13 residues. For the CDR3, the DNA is TGTGCCAGCAGCCAACGTACTAGTCCCGAGCAGTACTTC. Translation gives CASSQRTSPEQYF.